This T cell receptor (beta chain) was sequenced for a study of blood T cell repertoires in COVID-19. Per the germline V gene, CDR1 is SGHTA and CDR2 is FQGNSA. V trimming: 1 base; J trimming: 4 bases; junction bases outside the gene matches: 3. The CDR3 is 14 residues long. Some clones are missing from TCRdb's copy, which holds only in-frame ones; the method was immunoSEQ multiplex PCR. The sample lists approximately 300,000 clones, 85% to 90% occurring once. This receptor was identified in a woman aged 18-35 years who had recovered from COVID-19. The V and J genes are TRBV7-2 and TRBJ1-2; TRBD1 agrees at 7 bases. The sequencing sample was made of PBMCs or T cells enriched from blood (not recorded which). The CDR3 coding sequence is TGTGCCAGCAGCTTAGGGCAGGGGGGCTATGGCTACACCTTC. Its protein product is CASSLGQGGYGYTF.